This is a list of T cell receptor beta chains from one sample in a study of blood T cell repertoires in COVID-19. Sequencing used immunoSEQ multiplex PCR; TCRdb keeps in-frame clones, though not all of them. The top ten hold approximately 11% of the sample, which has tens of thousands of clones, about 85% seen once. The sample was peripheral blood. The receptors come from a human donor in a cohort sampled during active COVID-19. The CDR3 runs from the conserved cysteine through the conserved F or W. The order of the fields is J gene, V gene, CDR3 length, D gene, clone size, CDR3 protein, CDR3 DNA. D genes are given only for firm matches. Size is omitted from some rows. Given values are once, few, many or a class for expanded clones.

>TRBJ2-2|TRBV2|15|TRBD1|.
CASSERTGWGGELFF
TGTGCCAGCAGTGAAAGGACAGGGTGGGGCGGGGAGCTGTTTTTT
>TRBJ1-2|TRBV4-2|16|TRBD1|.
CASSQTPTIQGNGYTF
TGTGCCAGCAGCCAGACCCCAACTATACAGGGGAATGGCTACACCTTC
>TRBJ2-3|TRBV24-1|14|TRBD2|few
CATSLAGVADTQYF
TGTGCCACCAGTCTAGCGGGAGTTGCAGATACGCAGTATTTT
>TRBJ2-3|TRBV5-1|15|.|.
CASSLGWAGTDTQYF
TGCGCCAGCAGCTTGGGATGGGCAGGCACAGATACGCAGTATTTT
>TRBJ2-1|TRBV6-5|14|TRBD2|.
CASSASGSYNEQFF
TGTGCCAGCTCCGCTAGCGGGTCTTACAATGAGCAGTTCTTC
>TRBJ1-1|TRBV19|15|.|.
CASSIKAGLTTEAFF
TGTGCCAGTAGTATAAAGGCAGGGCTCACGACTGAAGCTTTCTTT
>TRBJ2-5|TRBV7-9|13|.|once
CASSLGGPETQYF
TGTGCCAGCAGCTTAGGAGGTCCCGAGACCCAGTACTTC
>TRBJ2-2|TRBV12-3/TRBV12-4|13|TRBD2|.
CASRLLATGELFF
TGTGCCAGCAGGTTACTAGCGACCGGGGAGCTGTTTTTT
>TRBJ2-2|TRBV6-5|14|TRBD2|.
CASSFQRGTGELFF
TGTGCCAGCAGTTTCCAGCGGGGCACCGGGGAGCTGTTTTTT
>TRBJ2-5|TRBV15|15|.|few
CATSRGGDNQETQYF
TGTGCCACCAGCCGAGGTGGGGACAATCAAGAGACCCAGTACTTC
>TRBJ1-1|TRBV6-5|15|.|.
CASSLGGGLGTEAFF
TGTGCCAGCAGCCTGGGCGGAGGGCTGGGCACTGAAGCTTTCTTT
>TRBJ2-1|TRBV4-2|15|.|.
CASRVNTTKDNEQFF
TGTGCCAGCAGGGTCAACACAACCAAAGACAATGAGCAGTTCTTC
>TRBJ1-5|TRBV28|16|.|.
CASSLGEAWPYQPQHF
TGTGCCAGCAGCCTGGGGGAGGCCTGGCCTTATCAGCCCCAGCATTTT
>TRBJ1-2|TRBV2|14|TRBD1|.
CASRVDRANYGYTF
TGTGCCAGCAGGGTCGACAGGGCTAACTATGGCTACACCTTC
>TRBJ1-3|TRBV27|15|.|.
CASSLLAGPGNTIYF
TGTGCCAGCAGTTTATTGGCAGGCCCGGGAAACACCATATATTTT
>TRBJ1-6|TRBV28|16|TRBD1|.
CASSLEGGQGLRPLHF
TGTGCCAGCAGTTTGGAGGGAGGACAGGGCCTTCGGCCCCTCCACTTT
>TRBJ2-5|TRBV10-2|15|TRBD2|.
CASRPIEREAETQYF
TGCGCCAGCAGGCCAATAGAGCGGGAGGCAGAGACCCAGTACTTC
>TRBJ2-1|TRBV3-1/TRBV3-2|17|TRBD1|.
CASSQEGTVSSYNEQFF
TGTGCCAGCAGCCAAGAGGGGACAGTCAGCTCCTACAATGAGCAGTTCTTC
>TRBJ2-2|TRBV11-2|16|.|.
CASSLVGVTNTGELFF
TGTGCCAGCAGCTTAGTCGGGGTTACGAACACCGGGGAGCTGTTTTTT
>TRBJ2-1|TRBV18|16|TRBD2|.
CASSPSSREGLSEQFF
TGTGCCAGCTCACCATCTTCGCGGGAGGGCCTAAGCGAGCAGTTCTTC
>TRBJ2-7|TRBV4-1|15|TRBD1|few
CASSQASQGAYEQYF
TGCGCCAGCAGCCAAGCCAGTCAGGGGGCTTACGAGCAGTACTTC
>TRBJ2-1|TRBV28|15|.|.
CASRPTRETYNEQFF
TGTGCCAGCAGACCAACTAGGGAAACCTACAATGAGCAGTTCTTC
>TRBJ2-2|TRBV14|17|.|.
CASSQGEARAGTGELFF
TGTGCCAGCAGCCAAGGGGAGGCCAGGGCGGGTACCGGGGAGCTGTTTTTT
>TRBJ2-3|TRBV7-9|15|.|few
CASSLVSGGLDTQYF
TGTGCCAGCAGCTTAGTATCGGGTGGCCTCGATACGCAGTATTTT
>TRBJ2-1|TRBV7-3|15|TRBD2|.
CASSLFAGGLNEQFF
TGTGCCAGCAGCTTATTTGCGGGAGGGTTAAATGAGCAGTTCTTC
>TRBJ2-1|TRBV5-6|17|.|.
CASSLSSVGLPFSEQFF
TGTGCCAGCAGCTTGTCTTCAGTAGGACTACCTTTTAGTGAGCAGTTCTTC
>TRBJ2-2|TRBV9|15|TRBD1|.
CASSFRDRNTGELFF
TGTGCCAGCAGCTTCCGGGACAGGAACACCGGGGAGCTGTTTTTT
>TRBJ2-1|TRBV4-1|16|TRBD2|.
CASSHFELAGNNEQFF
TGCGCCAGCAGCCATTTCGAACTAGCGGGGAACAATGAGCAGTTCTTC
>TRBJ1-2|TRBV28|14|.|.
CAALPTGRGYGYTF
TGTGCCGCGCTACCGACGGGCAGGGGCTATGGCTACACCTTC
>TRBJ1-6|TRBV28|16|.|once
CASSLWRQERNSPLHF
TGTGCCAGCAGTTTATGGAGGCAAGAAAGGAATTCACCCCTCCACTTT
>TRBJ2-1|TRBV19|16|.|.
CASSIRSQLHHDEQFF
TGTGCCAGTAGTATTCGGAGTCAGCTCCATCACGATGAGCAGTTCTTC
>TRBJ2-2|TRBV2|15|.|.
CASSNRVMGTGELFF
TGTGCCAGCAGTAACAGGGTGATGGGCACCGGGGAGCTGTTTTTT
>TRBJ2-7|TRBV28|14|TRBD2|.
CASIGGGGAYEQYF
TGTGCCAGCATTGGGGGGGGAGGGGCCTACGAGCAGTACTTC
>TRBJ2-2|TRBV30|15|TRBD2|.
CAWRTSGSDTGELFF
TGTGCCTGGAGGACTAGCGGGTCGGACACCGGGGAGCTGTTTTTT
>TRBJ2-1|TRBV4-1|17|.|.
CASSQDWRESKNNEQFF
TGCGCCAGCAGCCAAGATTGGAGGGAGAGTAAAAACAATGAGCAGTTCTTC
>TRBJ1-4|TRBV2|15|.|.
CASSETMTANEKLFF
TGTGCCAGCAGTGAAACGATGACAGCTAATGAAAAACTGTTTTTT
>TRBJ2-5|TRBV5-6|14|TRBD1|.
CASSYRGLLETQYF
TGTGCCAGCAGCTACAGGGGGTTATTGGAGACCCAGTACTTC
>TRBJ2-1|TRBV5-1|15|TRBD2|once
CASKREASSYNEQFF
TGCGCCAGCAAGCGGGAGGCGAGCTCCTACAATGAGCAGTTCTTC
>TRBJ2-5|TRBV7-8|18|TRBD2|.
CASSLAPKLAGGLETQYF
TGTGCCAGCAGCTTAGCCCCGAAACTAGCGGGGGGCCTGGAGACCCAGTACTTC
>TRBJ2-7|TRBV11-2|15|.|.
CASSQVWETGYEQYF
TGTGCCAGCAGCCAAGTATGGGAGACCGGCTACGAGCAGTACTTC
>TRBJ2-3|TRBV7-9|15|TRBD1|.
CASSFDRGITDTQYF
TGTGCCAGCAGCTTCGACAGGGGGATTACAGATACGCAGTATTTT
>TRBJ2-2|TRBV5-6|14|.|.
CASSLEQTTGELFF
TGTGCCAGCAGCTTAGAACAGACCACCGGGGAGCTGTTTTTT
>TRBJ2-2|TRBV5-1|14|TRBD2|.
CASSQGLADGELFF
TGCGCCAGCAGCCAGGGACTAGCAGACGGGGAGCTGTTTTTT
>TRBJ2-2|TRBV9|14|.|.
CASGRGADTGELFF
TGTGCCAGCGGCCGGGGGGCGGACACCGGGGAGCTGTTTTTT
>TRBJ2-2|TRBV19|13|.|.
CASRASLSGELFF
TGTGCCAGTAGGGCTAGCCTGTCCGGGGAGCTGTTTTTT
>TRBJ2-1|TRBV30|13|TRBD2|once
CAWTNSGRGEQFF
TGTGCCTGGACTAATAGCGGGAGAGGTGAGCAGTTCTTC
>TRBJ2-7|TRBV5-1|15|TRBD2|.
CASSSIAGPNYEQYF
TGCGCCAGCAGCTCAATAGCGGGACCTAATTACGAGCAGTACTTC
>TRBJ1-3|TRBV5-1|15|.|.
CASSFDSHSGNTIYF
TGCGCCAGCAGCTTCGACAGTCACTCTGGAAACACCATATATTTT
>TRBJ2-3|TRBV5-1|17|.|.
CASSLGLGRWGTDTQYF
TGCGCCAGCAGCTTGGGCCTGGGGCGGTGGGGCACAGATACGCAGTATTTT
>TRBJ2-3|TRBV13|14|.|.
CASSFGSLADTQYF
TGTGCCAGCAGCTTCGGGTCCTTGGCAGATACGCAGTATTTT
>TRBJ1-1|TRBV5-8|14|.|.
CASSLAGANTEAFF
TGTGCCAGCAGCTTGGCAGGGGCGAACACTGAAGCTTTCTTT
>TRBJ2-7|TRBV28|14|TRBD1|.
CASSRPTGGHEQYF
TGTGCCAGCAGCCGCCCTACAGGGGGCCACGAGCAGTACTTC
>TRBJ1-5|TRBV30|15|.|.
CAWSGTVRGNQPQHF
TGTGCCTGGAGTGGAACGGTGAGGGGCAATCAGCCCCAGCATTTT